Each of the 20 T cell receptor beta chains below was sequenced from the same sample in a study of blood T cell repertoires in COVID-19. This table comes from immunoSEQ multiplex PCR, and its TCRdb copy is limited to in-frame clones, with some not included. Among some 220,000 clones listed, around four fifths were seen once. Sequenced input: peripheral blood. The receptors were sampled from a woman older than 75 with active or convalescent COVID-19.

This clone was seen once. V is TRBV7-9 and J is TRBJ1-1; D gene unclear. CDR1 is SEHNR and CDR2 is FQNEAQ in the germline V gene (reference sequence). The CDR3 length is 14 residues. V lost 1 base, J lost 3 bases, and 9 bases lay in between. CDR3 sequence (DNA): TGTGCCAGCAGCTTAGTAGCGGGTGACACTGAAGCTTTCTTT. Protein product: CASSLVAGDTEAFF.

This rearrangement joins TRBV6-6 to TRBJ1-2; 8 nucleotides match TRBD1. This CDR3 has 12 amino acids. V was clipped by 8 bases and J by 8 bases; unmatched bases: 7. Germline V gives CDR1 MNHNY, CDR2 SVGAGI (reference sequence). CDR3 coding DNA: TGTGCCAGCCGGGACAGGATGTCCGGCTACACCTTC. This codes for CASRDRMSGYTF.

The V and J genes are TRBV7-2 and TRBJ1-2; TRBD1 agrees at 8 bases. CDR3 length equals 16 residues. Per germline, CDR1 SGHTA and CDR2 FQGNSA. With V trimmed by 5 bases and J by 3 bases, 11 bases remained unmatched. The CDR3 spells CASSPTGQGRYYGYTF. The CDR3 DNA follows: TGTGCCAGCAGCCCCACAGGACAGGGAAGGTACTATGGCTACACCTTC.

The CDR3 spells CASNLDRQQETQYF. CDR3 coding DNA: TGTGCCAGCAACTTGGACAGGCAGCAAGAGACCCAGTACTTC. The rearrangement uses TRBV2 and TRBJ2-5; 7 bases agree with TRBD1. This CDR3 has 14 amino acids. Germline V gives CDR1 SNHLY, CDR2 FYNNEI. V lost 7 bases and J lost 2; bases outside the gene matches: 7.

The chain couples TRBV12-3 or TRBV12-4 to TRBJ1-1; no reliable D call. CDR3 length equals 12 residues. Between the trimmed V and J ends, which lost 6 bases and 6 bases, there was a span of 11 bases. The DNA of the CDR3 is TGTGCCAGCAGCTCCCGGGTCGCTGAAGCTTTCTTT. Translating gives CASSSRVAEAFF.

The rearrangement joins TRBV5-4 to TRBJ2-3, with 9 bases that match TRBD2. Trimming at V came to 3 bases and at J to 0 bases, leaving 8 bases not matched to a gene. The CDR3 has 17 residues. Germline V gives CDR1 SGHNT, CDR2 YYREEE (reference sequence). CDR3 in DNA: TGTGCCAGCAGCTCTGCTAGCGGGACCACTAGCACAGATACGCAGTATTTT. This sequence encodes CASSSASGTTSTDTQYF.

V usage is TRBV7-2 and J usage is TRBJ2-7; no clear D gene. This CDR3 spans 12 amino acids. Germline CDR1 SGHTA, CDR2 FQGNSA. V dropped 4 bases and J dropped 2 bases, with 6 bases sitting between them. Here the CDR3 reads CASSSRAYEQYF. For the CDR3, the DNA is TGTGCCAGCAGCTCTAGAGCCTACGAGCAGTACTTC.

J is TRBJ1-2 and V is TRBV28; the match to TRBD1 covers 9 bases. J was trimmed by 4 bases and V by 6 bases; bases with no gene match: 6. The CDR3 runs to 14 residues. Germline values: CDR1 MDHEN, CDR2 SYDVKM. The CDR3 here is CASRSGTGPYGYTF. CDR3 bases: TGTGCCAGCAGATCCGGGACAGGGCCCTATGGCTACACCTTC.

V is TRBV7-2 and J is TRBJ2-1; TRBD2 agrees at 9 bases. The trim removed 5 bases at V and 7 bases at J, leaving 9 bases unmatched. Germline assignment: CDR1 SGHTA and CDR2 FQGNSA. The CDR3 is 15 amino acids. Here the CDR3 reads CASSPYWRGGNEQFF. Written as DNA, the CDR3 is TGTGCCAGCAGCCCGTACTGGCGGGGGGGAAATGAGCAGTTCTTC.

The chain joins TRBV5-6 to TRBJ2-3, with D tentatively TRBD2 (5 bases). Germline CDR1 is SGHDT and CDR2 is YYEEEE. This CDR3 is 14 amino acids long. The V gene lost 4 bases and the J gene lost 6 bases, with 15 bases spanning the gap. The CDR3 DNA is TGTGCCAGCAGCCAGGACTTCAACGGGGATACGCAGTATTTT. As protein: CASSQDFNGDTQYF.

The V and J genes are TRBV7-6 and TRBJ2-3, with 8 positions matching TRBD2. The germline gives CDR1 SGHVS, CDR2 FNYEAQ. The junction had 3 bases not matched to a gene; V was cut back by 4 bases and J by 0 bases. CDR3 length equals 15 residues. The CDR3 region is CASSSRGASTDTQYF. The CDR3 DNA reads TGTGCCAGCAGCTCGCGGGGGGCAAGCACAGATACGCAGTATTTT.

This chain joins TRBV7-2 and TRBJ1-4; 9 bases fit TRBD1. Germline trimming cut 5 bases from V and 7 bases from J; bases unmatched to any gene: 11. The CDR3 has 16 residues. Germline V gene sequence: CDR1 SGHTA, CDR2 FQGNSA. The CDR3 spells CASSQTGGVGPEKLFF. CDR3 DNA sequence: TGTGCCAGCAGCCAAACAGGGGGCGTCGGCCCTGAAAAACTGTTTTTT.

J is TRBJ1-1 and V is TRBV13, with TRBD1 matching 12 bases. The CDR3 loop spans 14 amino acids. CDR1 and CDR2 (germline): PRHDT, FYEKMQ (reference sequence). Unmatched junction bases numbered 4, after V lost 0 bases and J lost 11 bases. The CDR3 is CASSLGGTGGMAFF. In nucleotides, the CDR3 is TGTGCCAGCAGCTTAGGTGGGACAGGGGGCATGGCTTTCTTT.

The chain joins TRBV9 to TRBJ2-5; possibly TRBD1 for D (5 bases). The CDR3 totals 14 residues. CDR1 is SGDLS, CDR2 YYNGEE, per germline. V was clipped by 3 bases and J by 5 bases, with 14 bases between them. The CDR3 nucleotides are TGTGCCAGCAGCGACACAGGCGTGGGGGAGACCCAGTACTTC. Amino acid sequence: CASSDTGVGETQYF.

The V gene is TRBV3-1 (or the pseudogene TRBV3-2), the J gene TRBJ2-1; 11 bases are shared with TRBD2. Germline lookup yields CDR1 LGHDT and CDR2 YNNKEL (reference sequence). V shed 4 bases, J shed 5 bases, and the junction held 7 bases outside the gene matches. The CDR3 has 16 residues. CDR3 bases: TGTGCCAGCAGCCGATTAGCGGGAGGGCCCAACAATGAGCAGTTCTTC. This translates into CASSRLAGGPNNEQFF.

The chain is built from TRBV5-1 and TRBJ2-5, with TRBD1 identical over 8 bases. Germline CDR1 SGHRS, CDR2 YFSETQ. The CDR3 length is 15 residues. Trimming removed 5 bases from V and 0 bases from J; junction bases left unmatched: 6. The CDR3 reads CASSPTGGYQETQYF. The CDR3, as DNA: TGCGCCAGCAGTCCCACAGGGGGTTACCAAGAGACCCAGTACTTC.

This chain connects TRBV30 to TRBJ2-5; D might be TRBD2 (6 bases). CDR3 length equals 13 residues. CDR1 is GTSNPN and CDR2 is SVGIG in the germline V gene (reference sequence). Trimming pared 4 bases from V and 5 bases from J, leaving 14 bases between. CDR3 in amino acids: CAWTLRGVETQYF. The CDR3 DNA is TGTGCCTGGACTCTGCGGGGTGTGGAGACCCAGTACTTC. Full variable domain (missing parts from reference TRBV30 and TRBJ2-5): SQTIHQWPATLVQPVGSPLSLECTVEGTSNPNLYWYRQAAGRGLQLLFYSVGIGQISSEVPQNLSASRPQDRQFILSSKKLLLSDSGFYLCAWTLRGVETQYFGPGTRLLVL.

This chain links TRBV5-3 with TRBJ2-1; the match to TRBD1 covers 9 bases. TRBV5-3 is filed as an ORF, its function uncertain. Unmatched junction bases numbered 7, after V lost 10 bases and J lost 5 bases. This CDR3 is 13 amino acids long. CDR3 region: CAVKGQGNNEQFF. The CDR3 DNA follows: TGTGCCGTTAAAGGACAGGGGAACAATGAGCAGTTCTTC.

This clone has a single count. The gene calls are TRBV25-1 and TRBJ1-2; D perhaps matches TRBD1 (5 bases). This CDR3 contains 13 residues. Germline V gives CDR1 MGHDK, CDR2 SYGVNS. Trimming took 2 bases from V and 8 from J, leaving 12 bases between them. CDR3 sequence (DNA): TGTGCCAGCAGTGAACGCAGGGTCGGGGGCTACACCTTC. This codes for CASSERRVGGYTF.

The chain links TRBV9 to TRBJ1-1, with 7 positions matching TRBD1. Germline V gene lookup returns CDR1 SGDLS and CDR2 YYNGEE. The CDR3 spans 13 residues. Germline trimming cut 3 bases from V and 5 bases from J; bases unmatched to any gene: 4. The CDR3 DNA reads as TGTGCCAGCAGCGGACAGGGATGGACTGAAGCTTTCTTT. This translates into CASSGQGWTEAFF.